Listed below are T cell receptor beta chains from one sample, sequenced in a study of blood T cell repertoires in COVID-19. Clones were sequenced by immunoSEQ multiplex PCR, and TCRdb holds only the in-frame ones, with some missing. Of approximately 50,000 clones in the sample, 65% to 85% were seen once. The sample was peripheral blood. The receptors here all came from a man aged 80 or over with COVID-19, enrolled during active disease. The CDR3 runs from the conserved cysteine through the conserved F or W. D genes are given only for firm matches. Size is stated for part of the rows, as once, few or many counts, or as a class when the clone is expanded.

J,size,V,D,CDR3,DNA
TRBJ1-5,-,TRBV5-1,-,CASSSGGINQPQHF,TGCGCCAGCAGCTCGGGAGGTATAAATCAGCCCCAGCATTTT
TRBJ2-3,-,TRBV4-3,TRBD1,CASSQTVGQGLGDTQYF,TGCGCCAGCAGCCAAACTGTCGGACAGGGACTTGGAGATACGCAGTATTTT
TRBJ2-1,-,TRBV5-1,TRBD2,CASSVISGGSYNEQFF,TGCGCCAGCAGCGTCATTAGCGGGGGCTCCTACAATGAGCAGTTCTTC
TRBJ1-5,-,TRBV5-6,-,CASSRRDQPQHF,TGTGCCAGCAGCCGCCGGGATCAGCCCCAGCATTTT
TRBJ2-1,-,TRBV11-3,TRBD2,CASSLDSGGALEQFF,TGTGCCAGCAGCTTAGACAGCGGGGGGGCCCTTGAGCAGTTCTTC
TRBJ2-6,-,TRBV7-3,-,CASSLGLPVSGANVLTF,TGTGCCAGCAGCTTAGGTTTGCCAGTCTCTGGGGCCAACGTCCTGACTTTC
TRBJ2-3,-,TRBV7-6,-,CASSLAGGESTDTQYF,TGTGCCAGCAGCTTAGCGGGGGGAGAGAGCACAGATACGCAGTATTTT
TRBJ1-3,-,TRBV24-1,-,CATSDPLGTIYF,TGTGCCACCAGTGATCCCCTAGGCACCATATATTTT
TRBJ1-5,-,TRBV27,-,CASSLRGRVAINQPQHF,TGTGCCAGCAGTCTCAGAGGCCGGGTAGCTATCAATCAGCCCCAGCATTTT
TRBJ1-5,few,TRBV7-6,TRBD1,CASSLGTGDNQPQHF,TGTGCCAGCAGCTTAGGGACAGGAGACAATCAGCCCCAGCATTTT